These 27 T cell receptor beta chains were all obtained from the same sample, sequenced in a study of blood T cell repertoires in COVID-19. The data were produced by immunoSEQ multiplex PCR, yet TCRdb's version contains in-frame clones alone and is incomplete. Of roughly 71,000 clones in the sample, approximately 84% are singletons; the top ten hold around 9.5%. The sequencing sample was made of peripheral blood. The source of these receptors is a man aged 45-60 years with active COVID-19.

The chain uses TRBV3-1 (or the pseudogene TRBV3-2) and TRBJ2-1, with TRBD1 matching over 11 bases. CDR3 length: 15 amino acids. Germline V gene lookup returns CDR1 LGHDT and CDR2 YNNKEL (reference sequence). V dropped 0 bases and J dropped 7; count of bases not matched to a gene: 2. Written as DNA, the CDR3 is TGTGCCAGCAGCCAAGATGGACAGGGGGCGAATGAGCAGTTCTTC. This sequence encodes CASSQDGQGANEQFF.

In this sample, this clone turned up a few times. The CDR3 is CASSLHPGDQGYNEQFF. In DNA form, the CDR3 reads TGCGCCAGCAGCTTGCACCCAGGGGATCAGGGGTACAATGAGCAGTTCTTC. The chain employs TRBV5-1 and TRBJ2-1; possible D gene TRBD1, 6 bases. CDR1 and CDR2 from the germline V gene are SGHRS and YFSETQ. Trimming stripped 1 base from V and 4 bases from J, with 18 bases between. This CDR3 region has 17 residues. Filled out from reference TRBV5-1 and TRBJ2-1, the complete variable domain reads KAGVTQTPRYLIKTRGQQVTLSCSPISGHRSVSWYQQTPGQGLQFLFEYFSETQRNKGNFPGRFSGRQFSNSRSEMNVSTLELGDSALYLCASSLHPGDQGYNEQFFGPGTRLTVL.

This clone was seen only once. The chain links TRBV6-2 or TRBV6-3 to TRBJ2-7, with TRBD1 matching 8 bases. The CDR3 has 16 residues. J lost 5 bases, V lost 4 bases, and 13 bases had no gene match. Germline CDR1 MNHEY, CDR2 SVGEGT. The CDR3 DNA reads as TGTGCCAGCAGTTTTCACCTCCGACAGGGGAGGAACGAGCAGTACTTC. This encodes CASSFHLRQGRNEQYF.

A single count supports this clone. This chain joins TRBV14 and TRBJ2-7, with a weak D call TRBD1 (5 bases). CDR1 SGHDN and CDR2 FVKESK come from the germline V gene. Trimming left V 4 bases short and J 4 bases short, with 11 bases between. The CDR3 is 13 residues long. CDR3 in DNA: TGTGCCAGCAGCCCCCAAGACAGTTACGAGCAGTACTTC. Its translation is CASSPQDSYEQYF.

V and J are TRBV5-1 and TRBJ1-1, with D unclear. The CDR3 extends over 13 amino acids. The germline V gene has CDR1 SGHRS and CDR2 YFSETQ. V lost 2 bases and J 8 bases, leaving 13 bases between the germline ends. In DNA form, the CDR3 reads TGCGCCAGCAGCTTAATGGGAGGCTCCGAAGCTTTCTTT. It encodes CASSLMGGSEAFF.

The chain recombines TRBV6-5 with TRBJ1-2, with 12 bases fitting TRBD1. Trimming cost V 4 bases and J 7 bases; bases outside gene matches: 7. The CDR3 is 15 amino acids. The germline V gene has CDR1 MNHEY and CDR2 SVGAGI. The CDR3 here is CASSLGDRGLRGYTF. Written as DNA, the CDR3 is TGTGCCAGCAGTTTAGGGGACAGGGGGCTTCGTGGCTACACCTTC.

A word on this clone: Other DNA sequences of this sample code for an identical CDR3. The genes are TRBV4-1 and TRBJ1-2, with a tentative D call TRBD1 (5 bases). This CDR3 has 15 residues. Trimming pared 1 base from V and 5 bases from J, leaving 14 bases between. The germline V gene encodes CDR1 MGHRA and CDR2 YSYEKL. CDR3 in DNA: TGCGCCAGCAGCCAAGCCTCGACAGTCCGATATGGCTACACCTTC. Encoded protein: CASSQASTVRYGYTF.

The chain uses TRBV24-1 and TRBJ1-5; 7 positions match TRBD1. This CDR3 has 14 amino acids. V gave up 2 bases and J gave up 6 bases; unmatched junction bases: 3. Looked up from germline, CDR1 is KGHDR and CDR2 is SFDVKD. The CDR3 protein is CATSDWDSSQPQHF. Here the CDR3 DNA reads TGTGCCACCAGTGATTGGGACAGTTCTCAGCCCCAGCATTTT.

V is TRBV10-1 and J is TRBJ2-3, with TRBD2 identical over 13 bases. The CDR3 loop spans 17 amino acids. V was clipped by 4 bases and J by 2 bases; unmatched bases: 6. CDR1 and CDR2 from the germline V gene are WNHNN and SYGVQD (reference sequence). This CDR3 is CASSVLAGGHYTDTQYF. CDR3 sequence (DNA): TGCGCCAGCAGTGTACTAGCGGGGGGGCACTACACAGATACGCAGTATTTT.

The J gene is TRBJ1-2, the V gene TRBV5-1; 8 bases are shared with TRBD1. Trimming took 0 bases from V and 6 from J; bases not matched to a gene: 7. The length of the CDR3 is 15 residues. Germline CDR1 and CDR2: SGHRS and YFSETQ. The CDR3 loop reads CASSLVPLQGDGYTF. Here the CDR3 DNA reads TGCGCCAGCAGCTTGGTGCCCTTACAGGGGGATGGCTACACCTTC.

Ten or more counts support this clone. The chain carries TRBV19 and TRBJ2-7; 9 bases are a match to TRBD1. Germline assignment: CDR1 LNHDA and CDR2 SQIVND (reference sequence). The CDR3 has 14 residues. The trim removed 6 bases at V and 6 bases at J, leaving 9 bases unmatched. The CDR3 region is CASSAGTGYGEQYF. CDR3 DNA: TGTGCCAGTAGCGCCGGGACAGGGTACGGCGAGCAGTACTTC.

This rearrangement joins TRBV18 to TRBJ1-1; TRBD1 is a possible D gene (5 bases). The CDR3 contains 13 residues. Trimming removed 4 bases at V and 1 base at J, with 7 bases between. Per the germline V gene, CDR1 is KGHSH and CDR2 is LQKENI. In DNA, the CDR3 is TGTGCCAGCTCACTCCAGGGGAACACTGAAGCTTTCTTT. Its translation: CASSLQGNTEAFF.

This clone was found once. This chain links TRBV11-2 with TRBJ2-7, with 7 nucleotides matching TRBD2. Germline V gene lookup returns CDR1 SGHAT and CDR2 FQNNGV. V shed 5 bases, J shed 0 bases, and the junction held 7 bases outside the gene matches. CDR3 size: 15 residues. The CDR3 reads CASSRPAGSSYEQYF. CDR3 sequence (DNA): TGTGCCAGCAGCCGACCAGCGGGGAGCTCCTACGAGCAGTACTTC.

This clone was picked up one time. The chain couples TRBV7-9 to TRBJ2-2; D call uncertain. V was shortened by 5 bases and J by 6 bases, with 13 bases between the two germline ends. Germline values: CDR1 SEHNR, CDR2 FQNEAQ (reference sequence). The CDR3 contains 14 residues. The CDR3 sequence: CASSPSSAAGELFF. In nucleotides, the CDR3 is TGTGCCAGCAGCCCAAGTAGTGCCGCCGGGGAGCTGTTTTTT.

The chain is built from TRBV7-8 and TRBJ2-3; 10 bases align to TRBD1. Germline V gene lookup returns CDR1 SGHVS and CDR2 FQNEAQ. The V segment lost 5 bases and the J segment 6 bases; nucleotides outside the gene matches: 11. The CDR3 runs to 16 residues. CDR3 DNA: TGTGCCAGCAGCCCTAGATGGGGGACAGGGGACGATACGCAGTATTTT. Its translation is CASSPRWGTGDDTQYF.

The CDR3 loop reads CASTGTGNNEQFF. Here the CDR3 DNA reads TGTGCCAGCACCGGGACTGGGAACAATGAGCAGTTCTTC. The V and J genes are TRBV11-2 and TRBJ2-1; a possible D gene is TRBD2 (6 bases). V was clipped by 7 bases and J by 5 bases, with 12 bases between them. The V gene's germline CDR1 is SGHAT and CDR2 FQNNGV. The CDR3 loop spans 13 amino acids. The full variable domain, completed using reference TRBV11-2 and TRBJ2-1, is EAGVAQSPRYKIIEKRQSVAFWCNPISGHATLYWYQQILGQGPKLLIQFQNNGVVDDSQLPKDRFSAERLKGVDSTLKIQPAKLEDSAVYLCASTGTGNNEQFFGPGTRLTVL.

V gene TRBV19 combines with J gene TRBJ1-1; 7 positions agree with TRBD1. Germline assignment: CDR1 LNHDA and CDR2 SQIVND (reference sequence). The ends lost 6 bases at V and 10 bases at J; junction bases unmatched: 17. This CDR3 has 15 amino acids. The CDR3 DNA follows: TGTGCCAGTAGGGAGGGCAGGGGGGTTATCGATGGAGCTTTCTTT. Translated, it gives CASREGRGVIDGAFF.

The V and J genes are TRBV6-6 and TRBJ2-7, with D hard to call. Trimming removed 7 bases from V and 5 bases from J, with 15 bases in between. The CDR3 totals 13 residues. Germline lookup yields CDR1 MNHNY and CDR2 SVGAGI (reference sequence). This CDR3 reads CASIGERGNEQYF. The CDR3 region has the DNA TGTGCCAGCATAGGAGAAAGAGGTAACGAGCAGTACTTC.

The chain links TRBV5-1 to TRBJ2-7, with D maybe TRBD1 (6 bases). This CDR3 is built from 14 residues. Trimming left V 3 bases short and J 2 bases short, with 12 bases between. CDR1 and CDR2 from the germline V gene are SGHRS and YFSETQ. CDR3 in DNA: TGCGCCAGCAGCTCCGGGACACGGACCTACGAGCAGTACTTC. Translated: CASSSGTRTYEQYF. The complete variable domain, with remaining parts taken from reference TRBV5-1 and TRBJ2-7, reads KAGVTQTPRYLIKTRGQQVTLSCSPISGHRSVSWYQQTPGQGLQFLFEYFSETQRNKGNFPGRFSGRQFSNSRSEMNVSTLELGDSALYLCASSSGTRTYEQYFGPGTRLTVT.

V usage is TRBV5-6 and J usage is TRBJ2-5, with D possibly being TRBD1 (6 bases). V lost 0 bases to trimming and J lost 5 bases, with 14 bases between them. This CDR3 is 15 amino acids long. The germline gives CDR1 SGHDT, CDR2 YYEEEE. This chain's CDR3 is CASSLEQGLRETQYF. CDR3 bases: TGTGCCAGCAGCTTGGAACAGGGTCTTAGGGAGACCCAGTACTTC.

This chain joins TRBV2 and TRBJ1-2; possibly TRBD1 for D (5 bases). CDR1 SNHLY and CDR2 FYNNEI come from the germline V gene. V was trimmed by 4 bases and J by 4 bases, leaving 10 bases between them. The CDR3 spans 13 residues. DNA for the CDR3: TGTGCCAGCAGTGGGGGGGTCTTCTATGGCTACACCTTC. Translation gives CASSGGVFYGYTF.

V is TRBV6-6 and J is TRBJ1-1; no reliable D call. This CDR3 contains 13 residues. Trimming cost V 7 bases and J 4 bases, with 13 bases left between them. Germline V gene lookup returns CDR1 MNHNY and CDR2 SVGAGI (reference sequence). In DNA form, the CDR3 reads TGTGCCAGCATGCTACTAGCAGGCACTGAAGCTTTCTTT. As protein: CASMLLAGTEAFF.

This clone was counted once. The CDR3 loop reads CASSQAAEADTQYF. As DNA, the CDR3 is TGCGCCAGCAGCCAAGCAGCGGAGGCAGATACGCAGTATTTT. The genes are TRBV4-1 and TRBJ2-3; D is possibly TRBD2 (5 bases). Trimming removed 1 base at V and 4 bases at J, with 9 bases between. The CDR3 covers 14 residues. Germline values: CDR1 MGHRA, CDR2 YSYEKL.

This clone has a single count. The chain employs TRBV9 and TRBJ1-2, with unresolved D. With 0 bases removed from V and 4 bases from J, the gap between germline ends came to 10 bases. This CDR3 has 14 amino acids. The germline V gene has CDR1 SGDLS and CDR2 YYNGEE. The DNA of the CDR3 is TGTGCCAGCAGCGTAGGTCGGGAGGGCTATGGCTACACCTTC. Residues: CASSVGREGYGYTF.

This sequence joins TRBV7-9 and TRBJ1-2; 8 bases map to TRBD1. CDR3 size: 16 residues. The ends lost 1 base at V and 4 bases at J; junction bases unmatched: 8. CDR1 and CDR2 (germline): SEHNR, FQNEAQ (reference sequence). The CDR3 protein is CASSLGGDRGGYGYTF. CDR3 DNA sequence: TGTGCCAGCAGCTTAGGCGGAGACAGGGGAGGCTATGGCTACACCTTC. Full variable domain (remainder filled in from reference TRBV7-9 and TRBJ1-2): DTGVSQNPRHKITKRGQNVTFRCDPISEHNRLYWYRQTLGQGPEFLTYFQNEAQLEKSRLLSDRFSAERPKGSFSTLEIQRTEQGDSAMYLCASSLGGDRGGYGYTFGSGTRLTVV.

This sequence joins TRBV7-2 and TRBJ2-7; 9 bases are shared with TRBD2. J was trimmed by 7 bases and V by 5 bases; bases with no gene match: 12. Germline CDR1 reads SGHTA; CDR2 reads FQGNSA. The CDR3 runs to 15 residues. The CDR3 DNA sequence: TGTGCCAGCAGCCTTAACCTTCTAGCGGGACATGAGCAGTACTTC. Protein product: CASSLNLLAGHEQYF.

This clone was counted once. The CDR3 loop is CASSLAPNQGSSGNTIYF. In DNA form, the CDR3 reads TGCGCCAGCAGCTTGGCCCCGAATCAGGGCAGCTCTGGAAACACCATATATTTT. The chain uses TRBV5-1 and TRBJ1-3, with TRBD1 as a possible D gene (5 bases). The V gene's germline CDR1 is SGHRS and CDR2 YFSETQ. The CDR3 spans 18 residues. Trimming took 0 bases from V and 0 from J, leaving 16 bases between them.